This T cell receptor beta chain was recorded in a study of blood T cells in healthy people across ages. This CDR3 is built from 18 residues. The V gene's germline CDR1 is MNHNS and CDR2 SASEGT. V was clipped by 4 bases and J by 0 bases, with 16 bases between them. For the second PCR, which ran for roughly 7 to 11 cycles, a sample-barcoded 5' primer and a J-beta primer mix were used. TCRdb reprocessed the 5' RACE reads with MiXCR, giving one entry per CDR3 protein. The top ten hold 28% of the sample, which has about 780,000 distinct CDR3 sequences, 60% to 80% seen once. The material sequenced was blood. The TCR comes from a man aged 30-40 years in good health. The rearrangement links TRBV6-1 to TRBJ2-6; no firm D call. CDR3 loop: CASSARAGELSGANVLTF. The CDR3 region has the DNA TGTGCCAGCAGTGCGCGCGCAGGAGAACTCTCTGGGGCCAACGTCCTGACTTTC.